This T cell receptor (beta chain) was captured by sequencing in a study of graft-versus-host responses after intestinal transplantation. Study as a whole: Transplantation in recipients was multivisceral, liver-intestinal, or isolated intestinal. Each patient got anti-thymocyte globulin induction, then tacrolimus and steroids for about 3 years.

Details on this clone: What it binds is not known.

The table came from immunoSEQ multiplex PCR; TCRdb's copy has only in-frame clones and leaves some out. The sample contains approximately 94,000 clones, roughly 90% of which appear only once. Study results and limitations: GvH clones turned up in recipient marrow; some had shown up first in ileum or blood. The study found high graft-versus-host to host-versus-graft clonal ratios in allografts of patients with graft-donor T cell macrochimerism.

J was trimmed by 7 bases and V by 1 base; bases with no gene match: 9. The CDR3 covers 15 residues. Germline assignment: CDR1 SGDLS and CDR2 YYNGEE. The specimen comprised unstimulated CD4+ T cells sorted from spleen or lymph node cells, sampled before transplant. The rearrangement links TRBV9 to TRBJ1-2; 8 nucleotides align to TRBD1. This clonotype was sampled from a human donor who was the organ donor for an intestinal transplant. CDR3 residues: CASSVYRDRGSGYTF. DNA for the CDR3: TGTGCCAGCAGCGTATATCGAGACAGGGGAAGTGGCTACACCTTC.